This T cell receptor (beta chain) is drawn from a study of blood T cells in healthy people across ages. About the study: When template switching was applied, about one barcoded beta molecule was captured per two T cells.

General study findings and limits: Considered underestimates were the diversity estimates obtained from one million T cells. As age increased, TCR beta diversity per million T cells fell in a roughly linear fashion.

The CDR3 spans 13 residues. With 4 bases removed from V and 5 bases from J, the gap between germline ends came to 14 bases. Germline V CDR1 and CDR2: DFQATT, SNEGSKA (reference sequence). PCR was performed a second time for about 6 to 11 cycles using a sample-barcoded 5' primer and a J-beta primer mix. TCRdb itself ran the 5' RACE reads through MiXCR, one entry per CDR3 protein. The sample includes around 1.5 million distinct CDR3 sequences, approximately 59% of them seen just once. As regards this clonotype: What it binds is unknown.

In terms of origin and age, donors were healthy Caucasian individuals from Russia aged roughly 6 to 100. The sequence was obtained from a young man in good health. Sequencing input: blood. The chain has TRBV20-1 and TRBJ1-1; D may be TRBD1 (5 bases). The CDR3 loop reads CSAKGPLGTEAFF. The DNA for the CDR3 is TGCAGTGCTAAGGGACCCCTGGGGACTGAAGCTTTCTTT.